This record concerns one T cell receptor beta chain sequence. The assay was immunoSEQ multiplex PCR, and TCRdb's table has in-frame clones only and misses some. In the table there are about 74,000 clones, roughly 80% of which are singletons. The data stem from a study of PD-L1 blockade in urothelial cancer. The TCR comes from a man aged 70 or older with urothelial cancer. Sequencing was performed on PBMCs, taken around atezolizumab (anti-PD-L1) treatment.

The DNA for the CDR3 is TGTGCCAGCAGCCGGGACAGGGGGCTTGAAAAACTGTTTTTT. Encoded protein: CASSRDRGLEKLFF. The chain carries TRBV2 and TRBJ1-4; 12 nucleotides line up with TRBD1. This CDR3 contains 14 residues. Per germline, CDR1 SNHLY and CDR2 FYNNEI. The J segment lost 7 bases and the V segment lost 6 bases, leaving 3 bases of the junction unmatched.